These T cell receptor beta chains were read from a single sample in a study of OX40 agonist ivuxolimab in advanced cancers. The data were produced by immunoSEQ multiplex PCR, yet TCRdb's version contains in-frame clones alone and is incomplete. The sample holds approximately 100,000 clones, 70% to 90% seen once. The sample was CD4+ or CD8+ T cells sorted from blood, taken in a trial of the OX40 agonist ivuxolimab. Receptors originate from an adult with an advanced solid tumor such as melanoma, head and neck, liver or kidney cancer. Both conserved end residues are part of each CDR3. The size entry is marked missing in some rows and otherwise reads once, few, many or a size class.

>TRBV6-5|-|TRBJ2-2
CASSLVGGVTGELFF
>TRBV19|-|TRBJ2-7
CASSMGTFTYEQYF
>TRBV6-1|few|TRBJ1-1
CASSVLPADTEAFF
>TRBV19|once|TRBJ2-2
CASSPTPDIHPGTGELFF
>TRBV2|-|TRBJ2-3
CASSEALLGVTQYF
>TRBV6-5|-|TRBJ2-7
CASSYGFQGFGEQYF
>TRBV19|-|TRBJ2-5
CASSIVGSKETQYF
>TRBV2|-|TRBJ1-4
CASTSSRGNEKLFF
>TRBV10-2|few|TRBJ1-1
CAAGGGLAFF
>TRBV2|-|TRBJ2-3
CASSGVVGASTQYF
>TRBV14|-|TRBJ2-1
CASSPLAGGGVYNEQFF
>TRBV5-1|once|TRBJ1-4
CASSLAVGSPTNEKLFF
>TRBV15|-|TRBJ1-2
CATSPRQGRLGYTF
>TRBV7-2|-|TRBJ2-1
CASSSFPPSGGAYEQFF
>TRBV5-1|once|TRBJ1-1
CASSSPVMGQGRAEAFF
>TRBV28|-|TRBJ1-5
CASSLGAVGNQPQHF
>TRBV5-5|-|TRBJ2-3
CASSLTSGGATDTQYF